This passage covers 27 T cell receptor beta chains from one sample sequenced in a study of Graves' ophthalmopathy and Graves' hyperthyroidism. RNA transcripts were the source from which TCR beta CDR3 regions were amplified. The first-round RT-PCR employed HTBI primers together with the Qiagen OneStep RT-PCR kit. A multiplex PCR was then performed as the second round. TCRdb re-analysed the multiplex PCR reads in MiXCR, keeping a single row per CDR3 protein. Altogether approximately 210,000 distinct CDR3 sequences are present, about a fifth being singletons, with the ten largest covering roughly 42%. Sequencing input: peripheral blood. The receptors originated from a woman in her fifties or sixties with Graves' ophthalmopathy.

The sample holds many counts of this clonotype. The chain combines TRBV7-3 with TRBJ2-4; D is uncertain. CDR1 SGHTA and CDR2 FQGTGA come from the germline V gene. The V and J ends lost 5 bases and 8 bases respectively, with 19 bases between them. The CDR3 has 15 amino acids. In DNA, the CDR3 is TGTGCCAGCAGCAGGCAGGCGACGGGTGGAGACATTCAGTACTTC. Encoded protein: CASSRQATGGDIQYF.

This chain joins TRBV7-2 and TRBJ2-7; possible D gene TRBD2, 5 bases. This CDR3 comprises 14 residues. Trimming cost V 1 base and J 3 bases, with 10 bases left between them. CDR1 is SGHTA, CDR2 FQGNSA, per germline. CDR3 loop: CASSLVRRSYEQYF. In DNA, the CDR3 is TGTGCCAGCAGCTTAGTCAGGAGGAGCTACGAGCAGTACTTC.

This clonotype was picked up many times. The chain uses TRBV27 and TRBJ1-5; D is unclear. CDR3 length equals 14 residues. Germline CDR1 and CDR2: MNHEY and SMNVEV (reference sequence). Trimming stripped 2 bases from V and 5 bases from J, with 10 bases between. The CDR3 reads CASSLQGSHQPQHF. In DNA, the CDR3 is TGTGCCAGCAGTTTACAAGGGTCTCATCAGCCCCAGCATTTT.

This clonotype was observed many times. This chain links TRBV19 with TRBJ1-1; no firm D call. This CDR3 comprises 18 residues. The V end was cut by 4 bases, the J end by 0 bases, with 21 bases between. The V gene's germline CDR1 is LNHDA and CDR2 SQIVND (reference sequence). In DNA, the CDR3 is TGTGCCAGTAGTACTAAATCGGGTCTCACGGGTATGAACACTGAAGCTTTCTTT. Its protein is CASSTKSGLTGMNTEAFF.

The rearrangement joins TRBV6-5 to TRBJ1-2; TRBD1 is a possible D gene (5 bases). Germline V lookup: CDR1 MNHEY, CDR2 SVGAGI. Trimming pared 0 bases from V and 7 bases from J, leaving 9 bases between. The CDR3 has 13 residues. The CDR3 region has the DNA TGTGCCAGCAGTTACTCGGGGGGTTCTGGCTACACCTTC. Translation gives CASSYSGGSGYTF.

The table lists this clonotype with many counts. The chain has TRBV6-1 and TRBJ1-3, with D hard to call. Germline CDR1 reads MNHNS; CDR2 reads SASEGT. The V gene lost 6 bases and the J gene lost 2 bases, with 11 bases spanning the gap. This CDR3 spans 14 amino acids. This CDR3 reads CASRSVLTGNTIYF. CDR3 DNA sequence: TGTGCCAGCAGGAGCGTCCTGACTGGAAACACCATATATTTT.

The table lists this clonotype with many counts. The rearrangement uses TRBV11-2 and TRBJ1-2; D possibly corresponds to TRBD1 (6 bases). This CDR3 has 14 amino acids. The V end was cut by 7 bases, the J end by 2 bases, with 14 bases between. Germline CDR1 reads SGHAT; CDR2 reads FQNNGV. CDR3 region: CASTGTLPNYGYTF. CDR3 sequence (DNA): TGTGCCAGCACCGGGACACTCCCCAACTATGGCTACACCTTC.

V usage is TRBV3-1 and J usage is TRBJ1-2; no definite D call. V lost 0 bases to trimming and J lost 4 bases, with 15 bases between them. This CDR3 spans 16 amino acids. Germline V CDR1 and CDR2: LGHDT, YNNKEL (reference sequence). Here the CDR3 reads CASSQDDARSGYGYTF. The CDR3 DNA follows: TGTGCCAGCAGCCAAGACGACGCCAGAAGTGGCTATGGCTACACCTTC.

The chain carries TRBV6-5 and TRBJ1-5; D uncertain. Looked up from germline, CDR1 is MNHEY and CDR2 is SVGAGI. This CDR3 region has 15 residues. Deletions cut 0 bases from V and 8 bases from J, with 14 bases between. CDR3 nucleotide sequence: TGTGCCAGCAGTTACTCAGGACCCCACGGGGAGCCCCAGCATTTT. Amino acids: CASSYSGPHGEPQHF.

This clonotype has ten or more counts. The gene calls are TRBV15 and TRBJ2-1; TRBD1 might be the D (6 bases). With 0 bases removed from V and 8 bases from J, the gap between germline ends came to 11 bases. The germline V gene encodes CDR1 LNHNV and CDR2 YYDKDF (reference sequence). The CDR3 has 14 amino acids. CDR3: CATSRDVTGHEQFF. Here the CDR3 DNA reads TGTGCCACCAGCAGAGACGTAACAGGGCATGAGCAGTTCTTC. The full variable domain, its missing parts supplied by reference TRBV15 and TRBJ2-1, is DAMVIQNPRYQVTQFGKPVTLSCSQTLNHNVMYWYQQKSSQAPKLLFHYYDKDFNNEADTPDNFQSRRPNTSFCFLDIRSPGLGDTAMYLCATSRDVTGHEQFFGPGTRLTVL.

This clonotype was counted at least ten times. The chain links TRBV3-1 to TRBJ1-1; no reliable D call. Germline assignment: CDR1 LGHDT and CDR2 YNNKEL (reference sequence). Trimming left V 3 bases short and J 4 bases short, with 9 bases between. The CDR3 is 13 amino acids. CDR3 DNA: TGTGCCAGCAGCCAGGGTCTTATCACTGAAGCTTTCTTT. This translates into CASSQGLITEAFF.

This clonotype was observed at least ten times. The chain carries TRBV6-4 and TRBJ2-2; 10 nucleotides match TRBD2. Germline trimming cut 4 bases from V and 4 bases from J; bases unmatched to any gene: 18. The CDR3 is made up of 20 amino acids. Per the germline V gene, CDR1 is MRHNA and CDR2 is SNTAGT. The CDR3 protein is CASSVLRSASGSGVTGELFF. As DNA, the CDR3 is TGTGCCAGCAGTGTACTCCGGTCGGCTAGCGGGAGTGGGGTCACCGGGGAGCTGTTTTTT.

This clonotype was counted many times. J is TRBJ1-5 and V is TRBV11-2; perhaps TRBD1 as D (5 bases). This CDR3 spans 15 amino acids. The germline V gene has CDR1 SGHAT and CDR2 FQNNGV. Trimming shortened V by 5 bases and J by 1 base, and 12 bases separated the two germline ends. This CDR3 is CASSAGISSNQPQHF. The CDR3, as DNA: TGTGCCAGCAGCGCAGGGATTTCGAGCAATCAGCCCCAGCATTTT.

There are many counts of this clonotype. The CDR3 bases are TGCGCCAGCAGCCAGCTCCCGGGACAGGAGGTTCGGCAGTACTTC. It specifies CASSQLPGQEVRQYF. The chain couples TRBV4-1 to TRBJ2-7, with 8 nucleotides matching TRBD1. CDR3 length equals 15 residues. V shed 3 bases, J shed 9 bases, and the junction held 13 bases outside the gene matches. Germline V lookup: CDR1 MGHRA, CDR2 YSYEKL.

This clonotype showed up many times. V usage is TRBV5-1 and J usage is TRBJ2-7; 8 bases line up with TRBD1. J was trimmed by 2 bases and V by 1 base; bases with no gene match: 5. Germline assignment: CDR1 SGHRS and CDR2 YFSETQ. The CDR3 spans 15 residues. CDR3 amino acids: CASSLTGGTAYEQYF. The CDR3 DNA follows: TGCGCCAGCAGCTTGACAGGGGGAACCGCCTACGAGCAGTACTTC.

To note about this clonotype: A much larger clone differs by one base, so this may be a read error. The chain couples TRBV7-9 to TRBJ2-7; D may be TRBD1 (5 bases). The CDR3 contains 15 residues. Per germline, CDR1 SEHNR and CDR2 FQNEAQ (reference sequence). The V gene lost 2 bases and the J gene lost 2 bases, with 13 bases spanning the gap. The DNA for the CDR3 is TGTGCCAGCAGCTTACTGACAGTGGGAACCTACGAGCAGTACTTC. Translated, it gives CASSLLTVGTYEQYF. Full variable domain (outside the CDR3, taken from reference TRBV7-9 and TRBJ2-7): DTGVSQNPRHKITKRGQNVTFRCDPISEHNRLYWYRQTLGQGPEFLTYFQNEAQLEKSRLLSDRFSAERPKGSFSTLEIQRTEQGDSAMYLCASSLLTVGTYEQYFGPGTRLTVT.

This chain joins TRBV7-2 and TRBJ1-2; perhaps TRBD1 as D (6 bases). The V end lost 4 bases, the J end lost 5 bases, and 14 bases lay between the germline ends. The CDR3 length is 14 residues. Germline CDR1 is SGHTA and CDR2 is FQGNSA. DNA for the CDR3: TGTGCCAGCAGCTCTTCCGGGGGCCGATATGGCTACACCTTC. Encoded protein: CASSSSGGRYGYTF.

This clonotype showed up just once. This rearrangement joins TRBV19 to TRBJ1-1; TRBD1 agrees at 10 bases. The ends lost 10 bases at V and 7 bases at J; junction bases unmatched: 15. The V gene's germline CDR1 is LNHDA and CDR2 SQIVND (reference sequence). The CDR3 loop spans 15 amino acids. DNA for the CDR3: TGTGCCACTTCCCTGGGGACAGGGGTAAGGGGTGAAGCTTTCTTT. It yields the protein CATSLGTGVRGEAFF.

This clonotype was observed many times. The chain couples TRBV15 to TRBJ2-2; tentatively, D is TRBD2 (6 bases). The germline gives CDR1 LNHNV, CDR2 YYDKDF (reference sequence). The CDR3 sequence is 15 residues long. Deletions cut 5 bases from V and 7 bases from J, with 17 bases between. DNA for the CDR3: TGTGCCACCAGCGGCCCCCAAGAGCGGGTCGGGGAGCTGTTTTTT. Translation gives CATSGPQERVGELFF. The full variable domain, with the rest looked up from reference TRBV15 and TRBJ2-2, is DAMVIQNPRYQVTQFGKPVTLSCSQTLNHNVMYWYQQKSSQAPKLLFHYYDKDFNNEADTPDNFQSRRPNTSFCFLDIRSPGLGDTAMYLCATSGPQERVGELFFGEGSRLTVL.

This clonotype has more than one count but fewer than ten. The chain is built from TRBV28 and TRBJ1-5; possibly TRBD1 for D (6 bases). This CDR3 is 14 amino acids long. The V end was cut by 6 bases, the J end by 6 bases, with 15 bases between. CDR1 is MDHEN, CDR2 SYDVKM, per germline. The DNA of the CDR3 is TGTGCCAGCAGCACAGGGTCAGGAGGTCAGCCCCAGCATTTT. It encodes CASSTGSGGQPQHF.

The genes are TRBV20-1 and TRBJ2-5; D could derive from TRBD1 or TRBD2 (5 bases each). The V gene lost 3 bases and the J gene lost 7 bases, with 15 bases spanning the gap. This CDR3 region has 13 residues. CDR1 is DFQATT and CDR2 is SNEGSKA in the germline V gene (reference sequence). DNA of the CDR3: TGCAGTGCTAGTGGGGGAATAGGAGGGACCCAGTACTTC. Translation gives CSASGGIGGTQYF.

The chain's CDR3 is CASRATRDTGELFF. The CDR3 DNA reads as TGTGCCAGCAGGGCAACCAGGGACACCGGGGAGCTGTTTTTT. The chain couples TRBV7-2 to TRBJ2-2, with D possibly matching TRBD1 (5 bases). Germline V gene data show CDR1 as SGHTA and CDR2 as FQGNSA. The CDR3 covers 14 residues. V gave up 6 bases and J gave up 3 bases, with 11 bases separating them.

This clonotype was counted at least ten times. V is TRBV10-3 and J is TRBJ1-2; TRBD1 agrees at 10 bases. V lost 2 bases to trimming and J lost 4 bases; unmatched junction nucleotides: 10. The CDR3 contains 17 residues. Germline CDR1 reads ENHRY; CDR2 reads SYGVKD. This CDR3 reads CAISEVAGTGELYGYTF. In nucleotides, the CDR3 is TGTGCCATCAGTGAGGTCGCCGGGACAGGGGAGCTCTATGGCTACACCTTC.

As concerns this clonotype: The junction and the germline gene differ at one end; a read error may be behind it. For the CDR3, the DNA is TGTGGCAGCAGCGGACAGGTTTATCAGCCCCAGCATTTT. This translates into CGSSGQVYQPQHF. This chain uses TRBV12-3 or TRBV12-4 with TRBJ1-5, with TRBD1 matching over 7 bases. The CDR3 runs 13 residues.

This clonotype was recorded a few times. The chain employs TRBV28 and TRBJ1-2; 7 bases map to TRBD1. With V trimmed by 3 bases and J by 5 bases, 6 bases remained unmatched. There are 14 residues in the CDR3. CDR1 is MDHEN and CDR2 is SYDVKM in the germline V gene. The CDR3 reads CASSFLTGWYGYTF. The CDR3 nucleotides are TGTGCCAGCAGTTTCCTGACAGGGTGGTATGGCTACACCTTC.

On this clonotype: A much larger clone sits a single nucleotide away, making a read error possible. Without the conserved terminal phenylalanine or tryptophan, this CDR3 likely stems from a read error. The chain carries TRBV30 and TRBJ2-7; 9 positions match TRBD2. Germline CDR1 reads GTSNPN; CDR2 reads SVGIG (reference sequence). The V segment lost 1 base and the J segment 1 base; nucleotides outside the gene matches: 5. This CDR3 has 15 residues. This chain's CDR3 is CAWSALAGWSYEQYL. CDR3 sequence (DNA): TGTGCCTGGAGTGCGCTAGCGGGATGGTCCTACGAGCAGTACCTC.

This clonotype appeared many times. The junction shows a germline mismatch at one end, possibly a read error. The V and J genes are TRBV6-9 and TRBJ2-5; no firm D call. The CDR3 covers 12 residues. Germline V gene sequence: CDR1 MNHGY, CDR2 SVAAGI. CDR3 coding DNA: TGTGCCGGCAGCCCAGGACAAGAGACCCAGTACTTC. It yields the protein CAGSPGQETQYF.